This T cell receptor beta chain was sequenced for a study of shared clonotypes between healthy human individuals. Study conclusions and caveats: Read depth was anticipated to influence clonotype sharing among donors.

TCRdb's table, derived via immunoSEQ multiplex PCR, lists solely in-frame clones and lacks some. The top ten hold over 1.5% of the sample, which has about 700,000 clones, roughly 70% seen once. The study separated CD4+ cells into CD45RA+ naive and CD45RA-negative memory subsets. Trimming at V came to 0 bases and at J to 3 bases, leaving 4 bases not matched to a gene. The CDR3 totals 15 residues. In germline, CDR1 is LGHNA, CDR2 YNFKEQ. This clone was found many times. Antigen specificity is unknown. J is TRBJ2-7 and V is TRBV4-2, with 8 bases that match TRBD2. The clonotype was recovered from a woman younger than 45 in good health. Sequenced: memory CD4+ T cells sorted from blood. Documented subset: CD45RA-negative fraction. The CDR3 sequence: CASSQEKRGHYEQYF. In DNA form, the CDR3 reads TGTGCCAGCAGCCAAGAAAAGCGGGGGCACTACGAGCAGTACTTC.